This TCR beta chain was sequenced for a study of technical replicates of blood from a handful of donors. Losses at the gene ends were 10 bases for V and 0 bases for J; bases not matched to a gene: 9. This CDR3 region has 15 residues. Germline loops: CDR1 ENHRY, CDR2 SYGVKD. The method was immunoSEQ multiplex PCR; TCRdb's version includes in-frame clones alone and lacks a portion of them. This table holds about 81,000 clones, 90% to 97% found once. The sequence derives from a human donor in good health. The chain carries TRBV10-3 and TRBJ1-1, with 9 bases lining up with TRBD1. Source material: T cells isolated from PBMCs. The CDR3 spells CATDGTGSMNTEAFF. CDR3 DNA: TGTGCCACAGACGGGACAGGGAGTATGAACACTGAAGCTTTCTTT.